This T cell receptor (beta chain) is drawn from a study of CD8+CD57+ T cells in acquired aplastic anemia. The study profiled TCR beta VDJ and CDR3 using genomic DNA as template. TCRdb processed the reads anew with MiXCR; each CDR3 protein has one entry. Of 260,000 or so distinct CDR3 sequences listed, approximately 79% are singletons. Of note for this clonotype: At one boundary the junction diverges from the germline segment, which might be a read error.

Patients included in sequencing had previously demonstrated CD8+CD57+ cell expansion by flow cytometry. Germline CDR1 reads SEHNR; CDR2 reads FQNEAQ (reference sequence). The CDR3 length is 13 residues. The specimen was sorted CD4+, CD8+, or CD8+CD57+ T cells (not recorded which) from PBMCs. The TCR was taken from a human donor with aplastic anemia. The rearrangement links TRBV7-9 to TRBJ2-3; TRBD2 is a possible D gene (6 bases). CDR3 bases: TGTGCCAGCGGGGTCGGGGGAACAGACGAGACGCAGTTT. Protein sequence: CASGVGGTDETQF.